This T cell receptor (beta chain) was identified during a study of memory CD4+ T cells and cytomegalovirus serostatus. Across the whole study: Donors were healthy Belgian adults, several CMV seropositive and fewer than 30 seronegative.

Original data processing: Out-of-frame sequences were removed, leaving some 2 million distinct TCRbeta sequences. Sequencing was performed with immunoSEQ multiplex PCR; in TCRdb, only in-frame clones are kept and a portion is missing. D and trimming come from the DNA, and the V and J calls and clone size come from that table. This sample carries roughly 28,000 clones, roughly three quarters of them seen once, and the ten largest clones take roughly 1.1%. The sort gate was single viable CD3+CD4+CD8-CD45RO+ cells for memory CD4+ T cells. Serostatus was set by detecting CMV pp150, pp28, p38, p52 IgG. Total CD4+ T cells were enriched by CD4 positive selection. This CDR3 has 14 amino acids. Trimming shortened V by 2 bases and J by 6 bases, and 10 bases separated the two germline ends. Germline V gives CDR1 SEHNR, CDR2 FQNEAQ (reference sequence).

The sample was memory CD4+ T cells from blood. This chain joins TRBV7-9 and TRBJ1-4, with D tentatively TRBD1 (6 bases). This TCR was sampled from an adult in good health and CMV-seronegative. The CDR3 here is CASSLLTGDEKLFF. CDR3 DNA sequence: TGTGCCAGCAGCTTATTGACAGGAGATGAAAAACTGTTTTTT. The full variable domain, completed using reference TRBV7-9 and TRBJ1-4, is DTGVSQNPRHKITKRGQNVTFRCDPISEHNRLYWYRQTLGQGPEFLTYFQNEAQLEKSRLLSDRFSAERPKGSFSTLEIQRTEQGDSAMYLCASSLLTGDEKLFFGSGTQLSVL.